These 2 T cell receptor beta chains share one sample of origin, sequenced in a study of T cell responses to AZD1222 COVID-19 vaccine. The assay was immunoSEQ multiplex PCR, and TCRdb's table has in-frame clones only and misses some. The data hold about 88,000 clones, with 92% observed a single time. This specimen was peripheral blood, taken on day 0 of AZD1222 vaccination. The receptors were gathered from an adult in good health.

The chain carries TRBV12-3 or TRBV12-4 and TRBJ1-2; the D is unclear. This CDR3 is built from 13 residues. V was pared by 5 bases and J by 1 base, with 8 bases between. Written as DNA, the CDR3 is TGTGCCAGCAGTATTCGGAGTAACTATGGCTACACCTTC. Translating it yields CASSIRSNYGYTF.

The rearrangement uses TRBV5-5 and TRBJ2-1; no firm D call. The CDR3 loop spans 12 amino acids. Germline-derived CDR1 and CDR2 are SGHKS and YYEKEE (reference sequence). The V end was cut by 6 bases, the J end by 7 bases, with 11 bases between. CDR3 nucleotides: TGTGCCAGCACCATAGGTGGGAATGAGCAGTTCTTC. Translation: CASTIGGNEQFF.